This entry lists 19 T cell receptor beta chains sequenced from one sample in a study of shared clonotypes between healthy human individuals. The protocol was immunoSEQ multiplex PCR, while the TCRdb copy is restricted to in-frame clones and leaves out a portion. The data show 2 million to 3 million clones, approximately 90% seen once. Sequenced input: naive CD4+ T cells sorted from blood. Subset noted: CD45RA+ positively selected. The source is a man aged 18 to 29 in good health.

J is TRBJ2-7 and V is TRBV6-6; D is possibly TRBD1 (6 bases). Germline lookup yields CDR1 MNHNY and CDR2 SVGAGI (reference sequence). This CDR3 is built from 14 residues. Trimming stripped 6 bases from V and 1 base from J, with 13 bases between. CDR3 in amino acids: CASRSPGQSYEQYF. In nucleotides, the CDR3 is TGTGCCAGCAGGAGCCCTGGACAGTCCTACGAGCAGTACTTC.

The table lists this clone with a count of one. Other DNA sequences of this sample code for an identical CDR3. J is TRBJ2-1 and V is TRBV6-1, with D possibly being TRBD2 (6 bases). CDR1 MNHNS and CDR2 SASEGT come from the germline V gene. The CDR3 is 13 residues long. The ends were cut back, 6 bases at V and 1 base at J, with 7 bases in the middle. The CDR3 loop is CASRAGSYNEQFF. The DNA of the CDR3 is TGTGCCAGCAGGGCGGGGTCCTACAATGAGCAGTTCTTC.

Turning to this clone: Other nucleotide sequences from this sample produce the same CDR3. The V call is TRBV5-6, the J call TRBJ2-5; 11 bases line up with TRBD2. V lost 4 bases to trimming and J lost 3 bases; unmatched junction nucleotides: 2. There are 14 residues in the CDR3. Germline CDR1 reads SGHDT; CDR2 reads YYEEEE. CDR3 in DNA: TGTGCCAGCAGCCTTAGCGGGAGGGAAGAGACCCAGTACTTC. Translated, it gives CASSLSGREETQYF. The complete variable domain, with remaining parts taken from reference TRBV5-6 and TRBJ2-5, reads DAGVTQSPTHLIKTRGQQVTLRCSPKSGHDTVSWYQQALGQGPQFIFQYYEEEERQRGNFPDRFSGHQFPNYSSELNVNALLLGDSALYLCASSLSGREETQYFGPGTRLLVL.

The chain uses TRBV19 and TRBJ2-3, with 9 positions matching TRBD1. The V gene end was trimmed by 9 bases and the J gene end by 4 bases; junction bases not matched to a gene: 8. The V gene's germline CDR1 is LNHDA and CDR2 SQIVND (reference sequence). CDR3 length: 14 amino acids. CDR3 sequence reads: CASRRTGVSDTQYF. The CDR3, as DNA: TGTGCCAGCCGGAGGACAGGGGTCTCAGATACGCAGTATTTT.

V is TRBV6-6 and J is TRBJ2-7; D not resolved. From germline, CDR1 is MNHNY and CDR2 SVGAGI (reference sequence). The ends were cut back, 5 bases at V and 1 base at J, with 15 bases in the middle. CDR3 length: 15 amino acids. CDR3 nucleotides: TGTGCCAGCAGTGGGTTCAGTTTAGGTTCCTACGAGCAGTACTTC. The encoded protein is CASSGFSLGSYEQYF.

The chain links TRBV6-1 to TRBJ1-6, with D uncertain. Trimming removed 4 bases at V and 9 bases at J, with 16 bases between. The CDR3 length is 15 residues. CDR1 and CDR2 (germline): MNHNS, SASEGT. CDR3 sequence reads: CASSGRTPAASPLHF. CDR3 nucleotide sequence: TGTGCCAGCAGTGGGAGGACTCCGGCGGCTTCACCCCTCCACTTT.

The rearrangement uses TRBV29-1 and TRBJ2-7; D is perhaps TRBD2 (6 bases). V lost 2 bases, J lost 6 bases, and 14 bases lay in between. The length of the CDR3 is 13 residues. Per germline, CDR1 SQVTM and CDR2 ANQGSEA. CDR3: CSVEPLDGGEQYF. In DNA form, the CDR3 reads TGCAGCGTTGAACCCCTGGACGGGGGCGAGCAGTACTTC.

J is TRBJ2-1 and V is TRBV19, with 10 bases aligning to TRBD2. The germline V gene encodes CDR1 LNHDA and CDR2 SQIVND (reference sequence). The CDR3 has 16 amino acids. V gave up 3 bases and J gave up 3 bases; unmatched junction bases: 5. The DNA of the CDR3 is TGTGCCAGTAGTATGAACAGCGGGAGGGTCTACAATGAGCAGTTCTTC. Amino acid sequence: CASSMNSGRVYNEQFF.

The V call is TRBV7-2, the J call TRBJ2-1, with TRBD2 matching over 7 bases. CDR1 and CDR2 from the germline V gene are SGHTA and FQGNSA. V lost 6 bases, J lost 0 bases, and 5 bases stayed unmatched. This CDR3 is built from 15 residues. CDR3 coding DNA: TGTGCCAGCAGTCAAAGCGGGACCTCCTACAATGAGCAGTTCTTC. As protein: CASSQSGTSYNEQFF.

The V call is TRBV11-2, the J call TRBJ2-1; 7 bases are shared with TRBD2. The CDR3 sequence is 14 residues long. Germline loops: CDR1 SGHAT, CDR2 FQNNGV. The ends lost 1 base at V and 9 bases at J; junction bases unmatched: 6. The CDR3 spells CASSLVTSVGEQFF. As DNA, the CDR3 is TGTGCCAGCAGCTTAGTTACTAGCGTGGGTGAGCAGTTCTTC.

The rearrangement joins TRBV4-2 to TRBJ2-1, with 13 nucleotides matching TRBD2. CDR1 is LGHNA and CDR2 is YNFKEQ in the germline V gene. The V and J ends lost 4 bases and 4 bases, in that order; junction bases with no gene match: 7. The CDR3 covers 17 residues. The DNA of the CDR3 is TGTGCCAGCAGCCTAGGACTAGCGGGGGAGGGGTACAATGAGCAGTTCTTC. This translates into CASSLGLAGEGYNEQFF.

The V gene is TRBV2, the J gene TRBJ2-3, with 10 bases fitting TRBD2. Germline CDR1 SNHLY, CDR2 FYNNEI. This CDR3 is 15 amino acids long. V lost 1 base, J lost 9 bases, and 7 bases stayed unmatched. For the CDR3, the DNA is TGTGCCAGCAGTGAAGTTAGCGGGGGGCCCCCCACGCAGTATTTT. Amino acids: CASSEVSGGPPTQYF.

In the case of this clone: This sample includes further DNA sequences coding for the same CDR3. The V call is TRBV5-1, the J call TRBJ2-7; no firm D call. CDR1 SGHRS and CDR2 YFSETQ come from the germline V gene. The CDR3 is made up of 14 amino acids. The germline V and J ends were trimmed by 0 bases and 3 bases, with 10 bases remaining between them. CDR3 sequence reads: CASSLEAGGYEQYF. The CDR3, as DNA: TGCGCCAGCAGCTTGGAGGCAGGCGGCTACGAGCAGTACTTC.

V is TRBV20-1 and J is TRBJ1-2; the match to TRBD1 covers 7 bases. The CDR3 spans 11 residues. With 5 bases clipped from V and 6 bases from J, the junction kept 3 bases outside the gene matches. Per the germline V gene, CDR1 is DFQATT and CDR2 is SNEGSKA (reference sequence). The chain's CDR3 is CSAYRGNGYTF. In DNA, the CDR3 is TGCAGTGCTTACAGGGGTAATGGCTACACCTTC.

Regarding this clone: An end of the junction does not agree with germline; a read error may underlie this. J is TRBJ1-4 and V is TRBV4-1, with D possibly TRBD1 on 5 matching bases. Germline assignment: CDR1 MGHRA and CDR2 YSYEKL. The CDR3 totals 17 residues. CDR3 bases: TGCGCCAGCAGCCAAGGCATGATCTGGACAACGAATGAAAAACTGTTTTTT. This codes for CASSQGMIWTTNEKLFF.

The chain links TRBV7-2 to TRBJ2-3; TRBD2 matches 14 bases. The length of the CDR3 is 16 residues. Trimming removed 1 base from V and 5 bases from J; junction bases left unmatched: 2. CDR1 is SGHTA and CDR2 is FQGNSA in the germline V gene. The CDR3 loop reads CASSLEGTSGRDTQYF. CDR3 bases: TGTGCCAGCAGCTTAGAAGGGACTAGCGGGAGAGATACGCAGTATTTT. The full variable domain, with the rest looked up from reference TRBV7-2 and TRBJ2-3, is GAGVSQSPSNKVTEKGKDVELRCDPISGHTALYWYRQSLGQGLEFLIYFQGNSAPDKSGLPSDRFSAERTGGSVSTLTIQRTQQEDSAVYLCASSLEGTSGRDTQYFGPGTRLTVL.

On this clone: Within the sample, other DNA sequences also encode this same CDR3. This rearrangement joins TRBV5-1 to TRBJ1-3; D is undetermined. V was clipped by 0 bases and J by 4 bases, with 8 bases between them. CDR1 and CDR2 from the germline V gene are SGHRS and YFSETQ. This CDR3 is built from 14 residues. The CDR3 DNA sequence: TGCGCCAGCAGCTTGGGGGGTTACGGAAACACCATATATTTT. Encoded protein: CASSLGGYGNTIYF. Using reference TRBV5-1 and TRBJ1-3 for the parts outside the CDR3, the full variable domain is KAGVTQTPRYLIKTRGQQVTLSCSPISGHRSVSWYQQTPGQGLQFLFEYFSETQRNKGNFPGRFSGRQFSNSRSEMNVSTLELGDSALYLCASSLGGYGNTIYFGEGSWLTVV.

As to this clone: This sample also contains other DNA sequences that code for the same CDR3. V and J are TRBV14 and TRBJ1-1; tentatively, D is TRBD1 (5 bases). The CDR3 runs to 13 residues. Trimming took off 3 bases at V and 1 base at J, with 6 bases between the two ends. Germline V gives CDR1 SGHDN, CDR2 FVKESK. CDR3 nucleotide sequence: TGTGCCAGCAGCCAGGGGGGGAACACTGAAGCTTTCTTT. This translates into CASSQGGNTEAFF.

The chain employs TRBV4-3 and TRBJ2-1, with TRBD2 identical over 14 bases. CDR1 LGHNA and CDR2 YSLEER come from the germline V gene. The CDR3 sequence is 17 residues long. After removal of 3 bases from V and 6 bases from J, the junction contained 7 bases not matched to a gene. CDR3 coding DNA: TGCGCCAGCAGCCAGGGGACTAGCGGGAGAGGGGGCAATGAGCAGTTCTTC. As protein: CASSQGTSGRGGNEQFF.